Listed below are T cell receptor beta chains from one sample, sequenced in a study of blood T cell repertoires in COVID-19. Using immunoSEQ multiplex PCR, the repertoire was profiled, and TCRdb retains in-frame clones only, with some absent. The sample yields a few hundred thousand clones, 88% seen once. Sequences were obtained from PBMCs or T cells enriched from blood (not recorded which). Receptors originate from a woman between 18 and 30 years old who had recovered from COVID-19. CDR3s include the opening cysteine and the closing phenylalanine or tryptophan.

j_call: TRBJ1-6; cdr3_length: 16; v_call: TRBV9; cdr3_aa: CASSVAQGMGNSPLHF
j_call: TRBJ2-2; cdr3_length: 13; v_call: TRBV19; cdr3_aa: CASRKRPDGELFF
j_call: TRBJ1-1; cdr3_length: 16; v_call: TRBV2; cdr3_aa: CASSAETGGAYTEAFF
j_call: TRBJ2-1; cdr3_length: 16; v_call: TRBV6-5; cdr3_aa: CASSSRTSGENNEQFF
j_call: TRBJ1-2; cdr3_length: 15; v_call: TRBV7-3; cdr3_aa: CASSSGPGQAYGYTF
j_call: TRBJ1-2; cdr3_length: 14; v_call: TRBV29-1; cdr3_aa: CSVEEGAMYYGYTF
j_call: TRBJ2-5; cdr3_length: 17; v_call: TRBV7-6; cdr3_aa: CASSLTVPAGSPETQYF
j_call: TRBJ2-7; cdr3_length: 15; v_call: TRBV6-5; cdr3_aa: CASSTRQGAQNEQYF
j_call: TRBJ2-7; cdr3_length: 14; v_call: TRBV11-3; cdr3_aa: CASSPGLGPYEQYF
j_call: TRBJ1-1; cdr3_length: 17; v_call: TRBV15; cdr3_aa: CATSRERSPGRGAEAFF